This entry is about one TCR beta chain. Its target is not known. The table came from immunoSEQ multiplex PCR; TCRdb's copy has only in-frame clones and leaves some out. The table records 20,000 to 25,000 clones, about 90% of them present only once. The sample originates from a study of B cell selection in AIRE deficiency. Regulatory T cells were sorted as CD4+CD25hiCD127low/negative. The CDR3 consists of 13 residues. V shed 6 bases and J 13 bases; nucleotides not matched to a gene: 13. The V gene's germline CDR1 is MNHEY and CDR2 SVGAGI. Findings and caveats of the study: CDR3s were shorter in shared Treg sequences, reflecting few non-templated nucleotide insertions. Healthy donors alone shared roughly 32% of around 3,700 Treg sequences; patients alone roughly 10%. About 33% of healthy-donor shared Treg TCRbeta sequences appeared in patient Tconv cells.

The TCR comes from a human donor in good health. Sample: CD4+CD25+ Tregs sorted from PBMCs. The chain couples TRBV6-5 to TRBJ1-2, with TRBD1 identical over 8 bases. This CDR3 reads CASRPWDRPLGTF. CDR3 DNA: TGTGCCAGCAGGCCCTGGGACAGGCCCTTGGGCACCTTC.